The entry below gives a single TCR beta chain sequence along with its context. Per the original data handling: Estimation of nucleated cell counts relied on the amplification of reference gene primers. This table comes from immunoSEQ multiplex PCR, and its TCRdb copy is limited to in-frame clones, with some not included. D and trimming were read from the DNA, whereas the V and J calls and clone size are those reported in that table. The sample carries nearly 45,000 clones, approximately 80% recorded once. This sample is part of a study of blood T cell repertoires in COVID-19. About the research overall: Samples came from the United States, Italy and Spain, spanning acute and convalescent COVID-19. PBMCs, B-cell-depleted T cells, or T cells were the source of the cDNA or gDNA that made up the material.

This CDR3 comprises 16 residues. Germline assignment: CDR1 SGHTA and CDR2 FQGNSA. V dropped 5 bases and J dropped 0; count of bases not matched to a gene: 6. This receptor was obtained from a man between 65 and 85 years old with acute or convalescent COVID-19. The chain couples TRBV7-2 to TRBJ1-3; 8 bases fit TRBD1. Sequencing was done on a sample of peripheral blood. This chain's CDR3 is CASSGQGRLSGNTIYF. The CDR3 nucleotides read TGTGCCAGCAGCGGACAGGGACGGCTCTCTGGAAACACCATATATTTT.